This T cell receptor (beta chain) was observed in a study of blood T cell repertoires in COVID-19. The CDR3 is 14 residues long. Deletions cut 4 bases from V and 0 bases from J, with 9 bases between. Sequencing was performed with immunoSEQ multiplex PCR; in TCRdb, only in-frame clones are kept and a portion is missing. Here the sample spans 90,000 to 120,000 clones, around 87% being singletons. The clonotype was recovered from a man aged 45-65 years with acute or convalescent COVID-19. Sequenced material: peripheral blood. The V gene is TRBV23-1, the J gene TRBJ1-1; D perhaps matches TRBD1 (6 bases). TRBV23-1 is designated an ORF whose function remains uncertain. CDR3 bases: TGCGCCAGCAGTCCCCGACAGGTGAACACTGAAGCTTTCTTT. Protein sequence: CASSPRQVNTEAFF.